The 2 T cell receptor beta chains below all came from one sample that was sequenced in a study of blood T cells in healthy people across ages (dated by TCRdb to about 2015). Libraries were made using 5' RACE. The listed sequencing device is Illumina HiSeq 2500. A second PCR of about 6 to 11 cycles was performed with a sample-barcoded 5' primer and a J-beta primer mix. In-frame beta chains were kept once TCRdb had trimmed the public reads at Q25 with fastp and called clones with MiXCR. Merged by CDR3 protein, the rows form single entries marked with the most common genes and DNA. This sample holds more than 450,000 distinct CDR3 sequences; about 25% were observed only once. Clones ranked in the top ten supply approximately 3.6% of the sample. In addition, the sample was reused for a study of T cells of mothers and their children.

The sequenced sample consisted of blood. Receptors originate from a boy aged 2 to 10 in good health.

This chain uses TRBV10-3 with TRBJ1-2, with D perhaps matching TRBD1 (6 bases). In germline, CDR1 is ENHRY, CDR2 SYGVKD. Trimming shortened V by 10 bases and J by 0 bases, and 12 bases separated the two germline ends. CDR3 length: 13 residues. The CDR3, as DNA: TGTGCCAGCACAGGGATACCTAACTATGGCTACACCTTC. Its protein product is CASTGIPNYGYTF.

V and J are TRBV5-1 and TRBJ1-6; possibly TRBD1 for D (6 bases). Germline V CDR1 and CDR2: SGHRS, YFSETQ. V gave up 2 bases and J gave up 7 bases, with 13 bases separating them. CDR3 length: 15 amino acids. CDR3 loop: CASSLGGQPNSPLHF. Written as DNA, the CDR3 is TGCGCCAGCAGCTTAGGTGGACAGCCAAATTCACCCCTCCACTTT.